This T cell receptor (beta chain) is from a study of human versus mouse CDR3 diversity and MHC coevolution. Study conclusions and caveats: On average, humans showed more CDR3 deletions and insertions than mice. Most of the three human donors had the lowest clonal inequality.

The protocol was immunoSEQ multiplex PCR, while the TCRdb copy is restricted to in-frame clones and leaves out a portion. The table shows about 81,000 clones, with around 93% occurring only once. As concerns this clone: The antigen is not known.

This CDR3 contains 15 residues. Germline V gene sequence: CDR1 MNHEY, CDR2 SVGAGI. J gave up 3 bases and V 4 bases, and 4 bases lay outside the gene matches. This sequence originates from a person aged 30 to 69 in good health. The chain is built from TRBV6-5 and TRBJ2-3, with TRBD2 matching 10 bases. Material: naive CD4+ T cells from blood. Subset described: CD45RO-negative CD62L-positive naive CD4 T cells. DNA for the CDR3: TGTGCCAGCAGTTCGAGGACTAGCGGAACAGATACGCAGTATTTT. This encodes CASSSRTSGTDTQYF.